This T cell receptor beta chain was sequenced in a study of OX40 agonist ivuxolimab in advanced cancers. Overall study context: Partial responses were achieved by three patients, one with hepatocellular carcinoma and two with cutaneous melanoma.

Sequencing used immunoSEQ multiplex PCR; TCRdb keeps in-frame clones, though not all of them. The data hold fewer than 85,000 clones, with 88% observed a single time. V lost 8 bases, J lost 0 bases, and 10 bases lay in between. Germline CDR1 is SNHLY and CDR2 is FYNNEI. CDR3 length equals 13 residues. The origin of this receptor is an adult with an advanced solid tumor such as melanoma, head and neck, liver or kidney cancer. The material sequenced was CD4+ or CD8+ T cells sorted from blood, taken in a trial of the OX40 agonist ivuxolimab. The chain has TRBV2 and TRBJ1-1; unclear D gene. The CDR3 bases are TGTGCCAGCGACGTCCAGGTGAACACTGAAGCTTTCTTT. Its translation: CASDVQVNTEAFF.